Each of the 15 T cell receptor beta chains below was sequenced from the same sample in a study of STAT3 mutations in large granular lymphocyte leukemia. This table comes from immunoSEQ multiplex PCR, and its TCRdb copy is limited to in-frame clones, with some not included. This table holds almost 25,000 clones, over 90% found once. Study outcomes and limitations: In T-cell large granular lymphocyte leukemia, about half of patients showed multiple immunodominant subclonotypes.

No antigen has been assigned to these receptors. The specimen sequenced was peripheral blood mononuclear cells. The receptors here all came from a man in his forties with T-cell large granular lymphocyte leukemia. Some clones in this sample may be carry-over from other donors' samples.

This chain joins TRBV7-2 and TRBJ1-1; 7 bases map to TRBD1. This CDR3 is built from 16 residues. V shed 5 bases, J shed 4 bases, and the junction held 13 bases outside the gene matches. Germline V CDR1 and CDR2: SGHTA, FQGNSA. CDR3 coding DNA: TGTGCCAGCAGCCGAACCGGGACAGCGGCAATCACTGAAGCTTTCTTT. This codes for CASSRTGTAAITEAFF.

This clone has a single count. The chain has TRBV25-1 and TRBJ2-7; D tentatively fits TRBD1 or TRBD2 (5 bases each). CDR1 is MGHDK, CDR2 SYGVNS, per germline. This CDR3 spans 14 amino acids. The ends were cut back, 2 bases at V and 12 bases at J, with 20 bases in the middle. CDR3 sequence (DNA): TGTGCCAGCAGTGAAGCCGGGACCCAAGTCCGCACGTACTTC. As protein: CASSEAGTQVRTYF.

The chain carries TRBV6-1 and TRBJ1-2, with D hard to call. Trimming cost V 4 bases and J 1 base, with 7 bases left between them. CDR3 length: 13 amino acids. Germline values: CDR1 MNHNS, CDR2 SASEGT. The CDR3 region is CASSGGSNYGYTF. Written as DNA, the CDR3 is TGTGCCAGCAGTGGTGGAAGTAACTATGGCTACACCTTC.

This chain links TRBV19 with TRBJ2-2; D is ambiguous. Germline CDR1 is LNHDA and CDR2 is SQIVND (reference sequence). The CDR3 covers 14 residues. V lost 3 bases to trimming and J lost 2 bases, with 7 bases between them. CDR3 nucleotide sequence: TGTGCCAGTAGTATCTTCAGTAACACCGGGGAGCTGTTTTTT. Translated: CASSIFSNTGELFF.

The chain employs TRBV5-4 and TRBJ2-2; 7 bases match TRBD1. The CDR3 length is 16 residues. Looked up from germline, CDR1 is SGHNT and CDR2 is YYREEE (reference sequence). The junction had 11 bases not matched to a gene; V was cut back by 4 bases and J by 5 bases. The CDR3, as DNA: TGTGCCAGCAGCCCCGGGACAGAACTGCAAACCGGGGAGCTGTTTTTT. Protein product: CASSPGTELQTGELFF.

The chain has TRBV5-6 and TRBJ2-7; D is uncertain. The germline CDR1 and CDR2 sequences are SGHDT and YYEEEE. The ends were cut back, 0 bases at V and 4 bases at J, with 5 bases in the middle. The CDR3 contains 12 residues. The CDR3 region is CASSLGIYEQYF. The CDR3 DNA reads as TGTGCCAGCAGCTTGGGTATTTACGAGCAGTACTTC.

The J gene is TRBJ2-7, the V gene TRBV5-1, with D possibly being TRBD1 or TRBD2 (5 bases each). Trimming removed 6 bases from V and 0 bases from J, with 13 bases in between. Germline V gene lookup returns CDR1 SGHRS and CDR2 YFSETQ. The CDR3 runs 14 residues. Written as DNA, the CDR3 is TGCGCCAGCAATTCGGGGCTTAGCTCCTACGAGCAGTACTTC. It yields the protein CASNSGLSSYEQYF.

V and J are TRBV5-1 and TRBJ1-2; D might be TRBD1 (5 bases). This CDR3 comprises 14 residues. V lost 0 bases and J 7 bases, leaving 13 bases between the germline ends. Germline assignment: CDR1 SGHRS and CDR2 YFSETQ. The CDR3 spells CASSLAGGESGYTF. CDR3 coding DNA: TGCGCCAGCAGCTTGGCGGGGGGGGAGTCTGGCTACACCTTC.

The CDR3 coding sequence is TGTGCCAGCAGCTACGAGGCTGGCGGGGGACTTACAGATACGCAGTATTTT. This gives the protein CASSYEAGGGLTDTQYF. The rearrangement links TRBV13 to TRBJ2-3; 7 bases are shared with TRBD2. V dropped 4 bases and J dropped 3; count of bases not matched to a gene: 13. Germline V lookup: CDR1 PRHDT, CDR2 FYEKMQ (reference sequence). This CDR3 region has 17 residues. The whole variable domain, remainder taken from reference TRBV13 and TRBJ2-3, is AAGVIQSPRHLIKEKRETATLKCYPIPRHDTVYWYQQGPGQDPQFLISFYEKMQSDKGSIPDRFSAQQFSDYHSELNMSSLELGDSALYFCASSYEAGGGLTDTQYFGPGTRLTVL.

The chain has TRBV10-2 and TRBJ1-2, with D uncertain. The germline CDR1 and CDR2 sequences are WSHSY and SAAADI. The CDR3 is made up of 14 amino acids. V was pared by 6 bases and J by 0 bases, with 11 bases between. The CDR3 here is CASRSGESNYGYTF. The CDR3 nucleotides are TGCGCCAGCAGGTCCGGGGAATCTAACTATGGCTACACCTTC.

This chain uses TRBV5-4 with TRBJ2-6; D is unclear. The CDR3 consists of 15 residues. The V and J ends lost 2 bases and 0 bases respectively, with 6 bases between them. Germline CDR1 and CDR2: SGHNT and YYREEE (reference sequence). In DNA form, the CDR3 reads TGTGCCAGCAGCTTCCGGGCCTCTGGGGCCAACGTCCTGACTTTC. Its protein is CASSFRASGANVLTF.

The chain couples TRBV6-9 to TRBJ2-2, with D unclear. Per germline, CDR1 MNHGY and CDR2 SVAAGI. V was shortened by 4 bases and J by 1 base, with 7 bases between the two germline ends. The CDR3 length is 14 residues. CDR3 amino acids: CASSLRQNTGELFF. The CDR3 DNA reads as TGTGCCAGCAGTTTGAGGCAGAACACCGGGGAGCTGTTTTTT.

The chain recombines TRBV4-1 with TRBJ1-6; D possibly corresponds to TRBD1 (5 bases). The CDR3 has 15 amino acids. Germline loops: CDR1 MGHRA, CDR2 YSYEKL. With 1 base removed from V and 1 base from J, the gap between germline ends came to 5 bases. In DNA form, the CDR3 reads TGCGCCAGCAGCCAAGCAGGGTCCTATAATTCACCCCTCCACTTT. This sequence encodes CASSQAGSYNSPLHF.

The V and J genes are TRBV5-4 and TRBJ1-1; D unclear. The V gene lost 3 bases and the J gene lost 1 base, with 4 bases spanning the gap. Germline V gene sequence: CDR1 SGHNT, CDR2 YYREEE (reference sequence). CDR3 length: 12 residues. CDR3 bases: TGTGCCAGCAGCTCCCAGAACACTGAAGCTTTCTTT. The encoded protein is CASSSQNTEAFF. Full variable domain (missing parts from reference TRBV5-4 and TRBJ1-1): ETGVTQSPTHLIKTRGQQVTLRCSSQSGHNTVSWYQQALGQGPQFIFQYYREEENGRGNFPPRFSGLQFPNYSSELNVNALELDDSALYLCASSSQNTEAFFGQGTRLTVV.

The chain uses TRBV28 and TRBJ1-5; D is unresolved. The germline V and J ends were trimmed by 2 bases and 7 bases, with 6 bases remaining between them. The CDR3 sequence is 12 residues long. Germline-derived CDR1 and CDR2 are MDHEN and SYDVKM. CDR3 residues: CASSLRRQPQHF. As DNA, the CDR3 is TGTGCCAGCAGTTTAAGGCGACAGCCCCAGCATTTT.